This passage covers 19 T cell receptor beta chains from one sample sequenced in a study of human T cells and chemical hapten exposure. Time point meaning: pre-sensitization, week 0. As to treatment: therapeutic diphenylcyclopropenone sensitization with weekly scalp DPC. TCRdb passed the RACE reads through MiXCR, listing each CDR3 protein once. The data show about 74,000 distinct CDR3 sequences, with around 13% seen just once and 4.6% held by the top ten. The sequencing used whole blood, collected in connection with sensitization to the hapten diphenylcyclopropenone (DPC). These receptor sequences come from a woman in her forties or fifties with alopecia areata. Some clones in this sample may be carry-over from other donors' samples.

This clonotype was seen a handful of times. CDR3 in amino acids: CASSFRRSTINRTEAFF. CDR3 coding DNA: TGTGCCAGCAGCTTTCGTAGGTCCACGATTAACAGGACTGAAGCTTTCTTT. The chain joins TRBV7-8 to TRBJ1-1, with D possibly TRBD1 on 5 matching bases. The V gene lost 3 bases and the J gene lost 5 bases, with 22 bases spanning the gap. In germline, CDR1 is SGHVS, CDR2 FQNEAQ. CDR3 size: 17 residues.

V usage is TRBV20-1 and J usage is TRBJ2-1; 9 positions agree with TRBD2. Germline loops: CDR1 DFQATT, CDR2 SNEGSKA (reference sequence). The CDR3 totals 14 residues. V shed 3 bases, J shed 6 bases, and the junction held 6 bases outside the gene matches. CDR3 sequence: CSARRSGRFNEQFF. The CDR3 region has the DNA TGCAGTGCTAGGCGAAGCGGGAGGTTCAATGAGCAGTTCTTC.

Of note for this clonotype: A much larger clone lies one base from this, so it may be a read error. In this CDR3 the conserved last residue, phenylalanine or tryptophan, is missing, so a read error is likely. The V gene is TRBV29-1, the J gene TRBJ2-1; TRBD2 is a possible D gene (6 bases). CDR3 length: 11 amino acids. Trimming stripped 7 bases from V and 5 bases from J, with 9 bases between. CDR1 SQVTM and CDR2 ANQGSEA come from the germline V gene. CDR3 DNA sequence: TGCAGCGCCGTAGCGGACAATGAGCAGTTCCTC. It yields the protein CSAVADNEQFL.

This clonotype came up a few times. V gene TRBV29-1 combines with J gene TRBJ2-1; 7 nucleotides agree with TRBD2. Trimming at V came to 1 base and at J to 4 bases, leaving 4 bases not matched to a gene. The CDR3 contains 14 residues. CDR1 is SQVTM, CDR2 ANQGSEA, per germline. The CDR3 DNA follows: TGCAGCGTTGAAGGGCGGGAGTGGTACAATGAGCAGTTCTTC. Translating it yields CSVEGREWYNEQFF.

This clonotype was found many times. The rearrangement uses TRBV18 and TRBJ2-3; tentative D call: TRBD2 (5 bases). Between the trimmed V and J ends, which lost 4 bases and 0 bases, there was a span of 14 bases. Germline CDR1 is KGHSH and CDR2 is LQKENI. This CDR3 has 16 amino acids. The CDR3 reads CASSRAYGESTDTQYF. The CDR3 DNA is TGTGCCAGCTCACGAGCCTACGGGGAGAGCACAGATACGCAGTATTTT.

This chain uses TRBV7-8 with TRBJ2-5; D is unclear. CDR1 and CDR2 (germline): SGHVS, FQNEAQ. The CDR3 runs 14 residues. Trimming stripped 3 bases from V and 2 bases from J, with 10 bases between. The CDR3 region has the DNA TGTGCCAGCAGCTTGCGAGTTCGACAAGAGACCCAGTACTTC. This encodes CASSLRVRQETQYF.

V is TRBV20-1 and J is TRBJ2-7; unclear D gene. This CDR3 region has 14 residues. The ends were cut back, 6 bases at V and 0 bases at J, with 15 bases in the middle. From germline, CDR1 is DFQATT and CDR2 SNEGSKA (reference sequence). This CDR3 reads CSAKSARRSYEQYF. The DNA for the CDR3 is TGCAGTGCAAAATCGGCCAGGCGCTCCTACGAGCAGTACTTC.

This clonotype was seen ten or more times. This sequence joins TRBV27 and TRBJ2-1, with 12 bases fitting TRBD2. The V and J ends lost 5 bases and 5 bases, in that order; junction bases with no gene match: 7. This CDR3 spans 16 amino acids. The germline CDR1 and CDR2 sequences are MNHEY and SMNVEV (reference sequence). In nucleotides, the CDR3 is TGTGCCAGCAGTCCCTGGACTAGCGGGACGAACAATGAGCAGTTCTTC. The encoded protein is CASSPWTSGTNNEQFF.

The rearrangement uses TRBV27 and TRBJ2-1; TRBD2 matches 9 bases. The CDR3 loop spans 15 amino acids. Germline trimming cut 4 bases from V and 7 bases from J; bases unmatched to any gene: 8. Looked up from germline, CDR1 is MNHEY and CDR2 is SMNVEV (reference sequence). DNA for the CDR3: TGTGCCAGCAGTTCCGGGACTAGCATTAGGAATGAGCAGTTCTTC. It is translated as CASSSGTSIRNEQFF.

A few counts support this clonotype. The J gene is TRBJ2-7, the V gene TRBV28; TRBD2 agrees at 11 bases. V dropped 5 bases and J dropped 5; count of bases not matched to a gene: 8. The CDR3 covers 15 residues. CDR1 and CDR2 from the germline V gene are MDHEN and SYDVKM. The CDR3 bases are TGTGCCAGCAGTACAATAGCGGGAGGGCCCCACGAGCAGTACTTC. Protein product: CASSTIAGGPHEQYF. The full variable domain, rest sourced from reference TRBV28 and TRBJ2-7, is DVKVTQSSRYLVKRTGEKVFLECVQDMDHENMFWYRQDPGLGLRLIYFSYDVKMKEKGDIPEGYSVSREKKERFSLILESASTNQTSMYLCASSTIAGGPHEQYFGPGTRLTVT.

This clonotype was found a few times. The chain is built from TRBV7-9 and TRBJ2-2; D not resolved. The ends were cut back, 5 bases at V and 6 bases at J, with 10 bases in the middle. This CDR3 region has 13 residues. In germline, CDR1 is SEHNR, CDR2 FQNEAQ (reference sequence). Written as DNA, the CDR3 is TGTGCCAGCAGCGGTAGGGATCCCGGGGAGCTGTTTTTT. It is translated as CASSGRDPGELFF.

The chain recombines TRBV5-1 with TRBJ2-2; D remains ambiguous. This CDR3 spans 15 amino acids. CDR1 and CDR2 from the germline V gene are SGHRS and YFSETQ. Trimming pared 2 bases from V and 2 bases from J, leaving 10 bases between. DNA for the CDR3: TGCGCCAGCAGCTTCGACCTGACTAACACCGGGGAGCTGTTTTTT. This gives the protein CASSFDLTNTGELFF.

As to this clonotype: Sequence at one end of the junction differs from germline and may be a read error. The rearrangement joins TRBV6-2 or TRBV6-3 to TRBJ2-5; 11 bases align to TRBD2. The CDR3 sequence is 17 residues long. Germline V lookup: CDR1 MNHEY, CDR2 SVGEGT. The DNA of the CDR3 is TGTGCCAGCACTTACCCCGCTAGCGGGAGGCATGTGGAGACCCAGTACTTC. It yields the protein CASTYPASGRHVETQYF.

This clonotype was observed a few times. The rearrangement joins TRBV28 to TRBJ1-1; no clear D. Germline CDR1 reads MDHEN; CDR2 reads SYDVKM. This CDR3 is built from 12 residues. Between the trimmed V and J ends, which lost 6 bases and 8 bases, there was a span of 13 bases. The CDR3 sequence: CASRALGQEAFF. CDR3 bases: TGTGCCAGCAGGGCGTTAGGGCAAGAAGCTTTCTTT.

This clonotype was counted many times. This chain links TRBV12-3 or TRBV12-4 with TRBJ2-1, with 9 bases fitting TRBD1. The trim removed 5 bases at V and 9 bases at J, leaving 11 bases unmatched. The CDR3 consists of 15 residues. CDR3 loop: CASSARDRVSGEQFF. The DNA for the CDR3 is TGTGCCAGCAGTGCCCGGGACAGGGTCTCGGGTGAGCAGTTCTTC.

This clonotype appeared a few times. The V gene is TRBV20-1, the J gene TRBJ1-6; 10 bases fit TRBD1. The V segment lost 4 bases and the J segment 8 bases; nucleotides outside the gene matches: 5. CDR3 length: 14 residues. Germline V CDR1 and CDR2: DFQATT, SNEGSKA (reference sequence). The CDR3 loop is CSAISGTGDSPLHF. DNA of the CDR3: TGCAGTGCTATATCCGGGACAGGGGATTCACCCCTCCACTTT.

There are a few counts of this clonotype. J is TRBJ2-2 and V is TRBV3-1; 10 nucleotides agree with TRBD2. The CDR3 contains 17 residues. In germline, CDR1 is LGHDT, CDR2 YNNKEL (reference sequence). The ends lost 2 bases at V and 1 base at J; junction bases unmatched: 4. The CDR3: CASSQKREGKNTGELFF. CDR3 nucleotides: TGTGCCAGCAGCCAAAAGCGGGAGGGAAAGAACACCGGGGAGCTGTTTTTT.

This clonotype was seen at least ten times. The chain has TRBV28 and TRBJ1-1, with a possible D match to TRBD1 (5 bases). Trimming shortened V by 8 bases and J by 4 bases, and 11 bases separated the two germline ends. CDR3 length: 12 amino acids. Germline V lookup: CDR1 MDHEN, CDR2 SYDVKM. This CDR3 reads CASPDSSTEAFF. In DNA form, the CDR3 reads TGTGCCAGCCCCGACAGTTCCACTGAAGCTTTCTTT. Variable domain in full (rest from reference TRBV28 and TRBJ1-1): DVKVTQSSRYLVKRTGEKVFLECVQDMDHENMFWYRQDPGLGLRLIYFSYDVKMKEKGDIPEGYSVSREKKERFSLILESASTNQTSMYLCASPDSSTEAFFGQGTRLTVV.

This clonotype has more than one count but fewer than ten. The CDR3 loop is CASSWGLAGNGELFF. The CDR3 DNA is TGTGCCAGCAGCTGGGGACTAGCCGGGAACGGGGAGCTGTTTTTT. The chain carries TRBV7-9 and TRBJ2-2; 9 nucleotides agree with TRBD2. The V gene end was trimmed by 4 bases and the J gene end by 7 bases; junction bases not matched to a gene: 7. The germline V gene encodes CDR1 SEHNR and CDR2 FQNEAQ (reference sequence). This CDR3 has 15 residues. Supplemented by reference TRBV7-9 and TRBJ2-2, the full variable domain reads DTGVSQNPRHKITKRGQNVTFRCDPISEHNRLYWYRQTLGQGPEFLTYFQNEAQLEKSRLLSDRFSAERPKGSFSTLEIQRTEQGDSAMYLCASSWGLAGNGELFFGEGSRLTVL.